Each of the 18 T cell receptor beta chains below was sequenced from the same sample in a study of cytomegalovirus exposure and HLA in healthy donors. The PCR contained 60 Vbeta and 13 Jbeta primers. Data came from immunoSEQ multiplex PCR; TCRdb stores just in-frame clones and leaves some out. Among under 200,000 clones, approximately 79% were seen once, and the ten largest hold 1.9%. The sequenced sample consisted of PBMCs. The receptors derive from a human donor in good health.

The V and J genes are TRBV5-4 and TRBJ2-7, with 12 bases matching TRBD1. Per the germline V gene, CDR1 is SGHNT and CDR2 is YYREEE (reference sequence). The CDR3 has 15 amino acids. V dropped 4 bases and J dropped 6; count of bases not matched to a gene: 8. CDR3 sequence reads: CASSLTRDRGPEQYF. Written as DNA, the CDR3 is TGTGCCAGCAGCCTTACCCGGGACAGGGGGCCCGAGCAGTACTTC.

The gene calls are TRBV7-9 and TRBJ2-5; 9 positions agree with TRBD1. The J call may not be correct, given that the DNA end is closer to TRBJ2-7. The CDR3 consists of 13 residues. Germline V lookup: CDR1 SEHNR, CDR2 FQNEAQ (reference sequence). The CDR3 region is CASSRDRAYEQYF. CDR3 sequence (DNA): TGTGCCAGCAGCCGGGACAGGGCGTACGAGCAGTACTTC.

The chain has TRBV7-8 and TRBJ1-5; 9 bases agree with TRBD1. Trimming cost V 1 base and J 1 base; bases outside gene matches: 5. The CDR3 spans 17 residues. Germline values: CDR1 SGHVS, CDR2 FQNEAQ. The CDR3 sequence is CASSLETGTGSNQPQHF. For the CDR3, the DNA is TGTGCCAGCAGCTTAGAAACCGGGACAGGGAGCAATCAGCCCCAGCATTTT.

The chain employs TRBV7-2 and TRBJ1-6; 9 bases match TRBD1. The CDR3 contains 16 residues. V lost 0 bases, J lost 8 bases, and 5 bases stayed unmatched. Germline V gives CDR1 SGHTA, CDR2 FQGNSA. The CDR3 DNA reads TGTGCCAGCAGCTTAGCTGGGACAGGGAATTATTCACCCCTCCACTTT. This codes for CASSLAGTGNYSPLHF.

This chain joins TRBV6-1 and TRBJ1-1; perhaps TRBD1 as D (5 bases). Germline V lookup: CDR1 MNHNS, CDR2 SASEGT. The CDR3 loop spans 12 amino acids. The ends were cut back, 10 bases at V and 11 bases at J, with 20 bases in the middle. CDR3 in DNA: TGTGCCACCACGACAGATTTCTTGTTTGCTTTCTTT. Translating it yields CATTTDFLFAFF.

This chain joins TRBV5-5 and TRBJ1-2, with a possible D match to TRBD1 (5 bases). This CDR3 has 14 residues. The V end lost 0 bases, the J end lost 5 bases, and 11 bases lay between the germline ends. The germline gives CDR1 SGHKS, CDR2 YYEKEE (reference sequence). As DNA, the CDR3 is TGTGCCAGCAGCTTGGCGGGACTAACTTATGGCTACACCTTC. It codes for CASSLAGLTYGYTF.

The chain has TRBV6-5 and TRBJ1-5, with TRBD1 identical over 7 bases. This CDR3 contains 13 residues. Losses at the gene ends were 6 bases for V and 5 bases for J; bases not matched to a gene: 4. Germline V CDR1 and CDR2: MNHEY, SVGAGI. The DNA for the CDR3 is TGTGCCAGCAGACAGGGGTCGGATCAGCCCCAGCATTTT. Its protein is CASRQGSDQPQHF.

The gene calls are TRBV10-3 and TRBJ1-4; D perhaps matches TRBD1 (6 bases). The germline V gene has CDR1 ENHRY and CDR2 SYGVKD. V was trimmed by 4 bases and J by 0 bases, leaving 9 bases between them. CDR3 length: 15 amino acids. For the CDR3, the DNA is TGTGCCATCAGTGCGGGACAAGCAACTAATGAAAAACTGTTTTTT. It is translated as CAISAGQATNEKLFF.

The rearrangement uses TRBV2 and TRBJ1-6; 7 bases match TRBD1. V shed 0 bases, J shed 7 bases, and the junction held 3 bases outside the gene matches. The CDR3 is made up of 15 amino acids. Germline V lookup: CDR1 SNHLY, CDR2 FYNNEI. The CDR3 is CASSEAGTANSPLHF. The CDR3 coding sequence is TGTGCCAGCAGTGAAGCCGGGACAGCCAATTCACCCCTCCACTTT.

The chain combines TRBV11-3 with TRBJ2-7; 7 nucleotides align to TRBD1. Trimming cost V 5 bases and J 3 bases; bases outside gene matches: 10. This CDR3 is 15 amino acids long. Germline CDR1 SGHNT, CDR2 YENEEA. The CDR3 coding sequence is TGTGCCAGCAGCCTCGGGGCAGGGGGTGTCTACGAGCAGTACTTC. Its translation is CASSLGAGGVYEQYF.

This clone has a handful of counts. The chain links TRBV6-5 to TRBJ1-5; D remains unclear. Germline loops: CDR1 MNHEY, CDR2 SVGAGI. V lost 2 bases and J 7 bases, leaving 12 bases between the germline ends. The CDR3 length is 14 residues. The CDR3 DNA follows: TGTGCCAGCAGTTACGGAGGTCCTCGGCAGCCCCAGCATTTT. As protein: CASSYGGPRQPQHF.

V is TRBV13 and J is TRBJ2-2; D gene unclear. The V and J ends lost 2 bases and 8 bases respectively, with 9 bases between them. CDR1 PRHDT and CDR2 FYEKMQ come from the germline V gene (reference sequence). The CDR3 covers 13 residues. In nucleotides, the CDR3 is TGTGCCAGCAGCTTACAGGCGTCGGGGGAGCTGTTTTTT. Amino acid sequence: CASSLQASGELFF.

This clone was observed a handful of times. The chain carries TRBV25-1 and TRBJ1-2, with a weak D call TRBD1 (6 bases). The CDR3 is 12 residues long. CDR1 is MGHDK, CDR2 SYGVNS, per germline. The V gene lost 2 bases and the J gene lost 7 bases, with 8 bases spanning the gap. Here the CDR3 reads CASSEAGVGYTF. The CDR3 nucleotides are TGTGCCAGCAGTGAAGCAGGGGTTGGCTACACCTTC.

The chain carries TRBV9 and TRBJ2-3; weak D call: TRBD1 (6 bases). Germline CDR1 is SGDLS and CDR2 is YYNGEE. CDR3 length: 14 amino acids. V gave up 4 bases and J gave up 2 bases, with 11 bases separating them. CDR3 sequence: CASSYNRVTDTQYF. The DNA for the CDR3 is TGTGCCAGCAGCTATAACAGGGTCACAGATACGCAGTATTTT.

This chain's CDR3 is CASSRGYGNQPQHF. The CDR3 region has the DNA TGTGCCAGCAGCAGAGGGTATGGTAATCAGCCCCAGCATTTT. The V call is TRBV9, the J call TRBJ1-5; no reliable D call. The V end was cut by 4 bases, the J end by 4 bases, with 12 bases between. This CDR3 is built from 14 residues. CDR1 is SGDLS and CDR2 is YYNGEE in the germline V gene.

This rearrangement joins TRBV6-6 to TRBJ1-6; a weak D match, TRBD1 (5 bases). This CDR3 is 15 amino acids long. Germline CDR1 MNHNY, CDR2 SVGAGI (reference sequence). V was cut by 0 bases and J by 7 bases, with 10 bases left in between. The CDR3 DNA sequence: TGTGCCAGCAGTTACTCGGGGGAGGGGAATTCACCCCTCCACTTT. It is translated as CASSYSGEGNSPLHF.

The V and J genes are TRBV10-3 and TRBJ1-2, with TRBD1 as a possible D gene (6 bases). From germline, CDR1 is ENHRY and CDR2 SYGVKD. Trimming left V 3 bases short and J 5 bases short, with 13 bases between. CDR3 length: 14 residues. CDR3 coding DNA: TGTGCCATCAGTGAAGGTGAAGGGGGTTATGGCTACACCTTC. Translation: CAISEGEGGYGYTF.

This chain joins TRBV25-1 and TRBJ2-7; a possible D gene is TRBD2 (7 bases). With 1 base removed from V and 4 bases from J, the gap between germline ends came to 14 bases. Germline-derived CDR1 and CDR2 are MGHDK and SYGVNS. This CDR3 is 15 amino acids long. In DNA form, the CDR3 reads TGTGCCAGCAGTGAATTTAGGGGGGGCGCGTACGAGCAGTACTTC. It codes for CASSEFRGGAYEQYF.